Listed below are T cell receptor beta chains from one sample, sequenced in a study of chemoradiotherapy in HPV16-positive cancers. TCRdb keeps only in-frame clones here, not all; method: immunoSEQ multiplex PCR. The top ten clones hold 4% to 4.5% of a sample with 65,000 to 80,000 clones, 88% of them seen once. The sample here was blood, taken from a patient who underwent chemoradiotherapy. Every receptor here comes from a human donor with HPV-associated anogenital cancer. The CDR3 runs from the conserved cysteine through the conserved F or W. D genes are given only for firm matches. Rows give clone size only sometimes, using once, few, many, or a class for an expanded clone.

CDR3aa	CDR3nt	v_gene	j_gene	abundance	d_gene
CASIGSPGDYGYTF	TGTGCCAGCATCGGGTCGCCCGGAGACTATGGCTACACCTTC	TRBV28	TRBJ1-2	.	.
CASSPWTGGSGANVLTF	TGTGCCAGCAGCCCCTGGACAGGGGGGTCTGGGGCCAACGTCCTGACTTTC	TRBV7-9	TRBJ2-6	.	TRBD1
CASSYLTVGQARGAFF	TGTGCCAGCAGTTACCTCACGGTAGGACAGGCTCGTGGAGCTTTCTTT	TRBV6-5	TRBJ1-1	.	TRBD1
CASSPGTGGRQPQHF	TGTGCCAGCAGTCCCGGGACAGGGGGGAGGCAGCCCCAGCATTTT	TRBV28	TRBJ1-5	.	TRBD1
CASRRGGNQPQHF	TGTGCCAGCCGGAGGGGGGGAAATCAGCCCCAGCATTTT	TRBV2	TRBJ1-5	.	.
CASSQDSTISGKTQYF	TGTGCCAGCAGCCAAGATTCGACCATATCGGGGAAGACCCAGTACTTC	TRBV14	TRBJ2-5	once	.
CASSPLGRVSGNTIYF	TGTGCCAGCAGCCCCCTCGGACGTGTCTCTGGAAACACCATATATTTT	TRBV9	TRBJ1-3	.	.
CASSQGQGAFGANVLTF	TGCGCCAGCAGCCAAGGACAGGGGGCGTTTGGGGCCAACGTCCTGACTTTC	TRBV4-1	TRBJ2-6	.	TRBD1
CASSPFDLSGGSEQFF	TGTGCCAGCTCACCATTTGACCTTAGCGGGGGCAGTGAGCAGTTCTTC	TRBV18	TRBJ2-1	.	TRBD2
CASSEGFRGYTF	TGTGCCAGCAGTGAGGGGTTTCGGGGCTACACCTTC	TRBV6-1	TRBJ1-2	.	.
CASSSEGGAGDTQYF	TGTGCCAGCAGCTCCGAAGGGGGCGCGGGAGATACGCAGTATTTT	TRBV4-2	TRBJ2-3	few	TRBD1
CSEREYSEQYF	TGCAGTGAACGGGAGTATAGCGAGCAGTACTTC	TRBV20-1	TRBJ2-7	.	.
CASSQGVIAKNIQYF	TGCGCCAGCAGCCAGGGGGTAATAGCCAAAAACATTCAGTACTTC	TRBV4-1	TRBJ2-4	.	.
CSAIWDPVAEAFF	TGCAGTGCGATTTGGGATCCGGTAGCTGAAGCTTTCTTT	TRBV29-1	TRBJ1-1	.	.
CASSVGGAGVTEAFF	TGTGCCAGCAGCGTGGGTGGAGCAGGGGTCACTGAAGCTTTCTTT	TRBV9	TRBJ1-1	.	.
CASSFLGTGGVFYEQYF	TGTGCCAGCAGTTTCCTCGGGACAGGGGGAGTTTTTTACGAGCAGTACTTC	TRBV28	TRBJ2-7	.	TRBD1
CASRMTGAGGYTF	TGTGCCAGCAGAATGACAGGGGCGGGTGGCTACACCTTC	TRBV5-5	TRBJ1-2	.	TRBD1
CASSQGTGATYNEQFF	TGCGCCAGCAGCCAAGGGACAGGGGCCACCTACAATGAGCAGTTCTTC	TRBV4-1	TRBJ2-1	.	TRBD1
CASSSSGIQETQYF	TGTGCCAGCAGCTCAAGCGGGATACAAGAGACCCAGTACTTC	TRBV11-1	TRBJ2-5	.	TRBD2
CASSSRGFGSNEQFF	TGCGCCAGCAGCTCCAGGGGATTCGGCAGCAATGAGCAGTTCTTC	TRBV5-1	TRBJ2-1	.	.
CASSPDRGPSNTGELFF	TGTGCCAGCAGTCCGGACAGGGGGCCTTCGAACACCGGGGAGCTGTTTTTT	TRBV5-4	TRBJ2-2	few	TRBD1
CASSPQAPAASYNSPLHF	TGTGCCAGCTCACCTCAGGCTCCGGCAGCCTCCTATAATTCACCCCTCCACTTT	TRBV18	TRBJ1-6	.	.
CASSQGNEQFF	TGCGCCAGCAGCCAGGGAAATGAGCAGTTCTTC	TRBV5-1	TRBJ2-1	.	.
CASSPGQLNYGYTF	TGTGCCAGCAGCCCCGGACAGCTTAACTATGGCTACACCTTC	TRBV7-3	TRBJ1-2	.	.
CASSLGGLAEPTSYEQYF	TGCGCCAGCAGCTTGGGAGGACTAGCGGAGCCGACCTCCTACGAGCAGTACTTC	TRBV5-1	TRBJ2-7	.	TRBD2
CASSPLTGEETQYF	TGTGCCAGCTCACCCCTTACAGGGGAAGAGACCCAGTACTTC	TRBV18	TRBJ2-5	.	TRBD1
CASSSSGSNNEQFF	TGCGCCAGCAGTTCCAGCGGGAGCAACAATGAGCAGTTCTTC	TRBV5-1	TRBJ2-1	few	TRBD2
CASSQDSVQGSNQPQHF	TGTGCCAGCAGCCAAGATAGCGTACAGGGGTCTAATCAGCCCCAGCATTTT	TRBV4-2	TRBJ1-5	few	TRBD1
CASSPVRDSLNEQFF	TGTGCCAGCAGCCCAGTCCGGGACTCGCTCAATGAGCAGTTCTTC	TRBV7-6	TRBJ2-1	.	.
CASSLTYGGAGEQFF	TGTGCCAGCAGTTTAACGTACGGGGGGGCAGGTGAGCAGTTCTTC	TRBV27	TRBJ2-1	.	TRBD2
CASSLGRLGTESTDTQYF	TGTGCCAGCAGCTTAGGGCGTCTCGGAACCGAGAGCACAGATACGCAGTATTTT	TRBV11-2	TRBJ2-3	.	.
CASMDREIDGYTF	TGCGCCAGCATGGACAGGGAGATCGATGGCTACACCTTC	TRBV5-1	TRBJ1-2	.	TRBD1
CASSLTGGVEKLFF	TGTGCCAGCAGTTTAACCGGGGGCGTGGAAAAACTGTTTTTT	TRBV27	TRBJ1-4	.	.
CASSILGRTGDYGYTF	TGTGCCAGTAGTATATTGGGGCGGACAGGAGACTATGGCTACACCTTC	TRBV19	TRBJ1-2	.	TRBD1
CAWGTGNQPQHF	TGTGCCTGGGGTACAGGGAATCAGCCCCAGCATTTT	TRBV30	TRBJ1-5	.	.
CASSPGSAGGYGYTF	TGTGCCAGCAGCCCCGGGTCGGCAGGGGGCTATGGCTACACCTTC	TRBV5-5	TRBJ1-2	.	TRBD1
CASSLDRGSPLHF	TGCGCCAGCAGCTTGGACCGGGGTTCACCCCTCCACTTT	TRBV5-1	TRBJ1-6	.	.
CASSRLKDEQYF	TGTGCCAGCAGCCGACTCAAGGACGAGCAGTACTTC	TRBV7-2	TRBJ2-7	few	.
CASSVGTGSGYEQYF	TGTGCCAGCAGCGTAGGGACAGGGAGCGGCTACGAGCAGTACTTC	TRBV9	TRBJ2-7	.	TRBD1
CASSLDRSQGAGGYTF	TGTGCCAGCAGCTTGGATAGGAGTCAGGGGGCAGGAGGCTACACCTTC	TRBV5-6	TRBJ1-2	.	TRBD1
CASSFLRRTVRSGRTDTQYF	TGTGCCAGCAGTTTTTTAAGGCGGACAGTGAGAAGCGGGAGAACAGATACGCAGTATTTT	TRBV28	TRBJ2-3	.	TRBD2
CASSVAVQETQYF	TGTGCCAGCAGCGTAGCTGTCCAAGAGACCCAGTACTTC	TRBV9	TRBJ2-5	.	.
CAISPGGTSVLEQFF	TGTGCCATCAGCCCAGGCGGGACTAGCGTCCTTGAGCAGTTCTTC	TRBV10-3	TRBJ2-1	.	TRBD2
CASSLVTENGYTF	TGTGCCAGCAGCTTAGTAACGGAGAATGGCTACACCTTC	TRBV7-9	TRBJ1-2	once	.
CASSLTASYEQYF	TGTGCCAGCAGCTTAACAGCCTCCTACGAGCAGTACTTC	TRBV7-3	TRBJ2-7	few	.
CASTILGRKGANYGYTF	TGTGCCAGCACCATTTTGGGACGGAAGGGGGCTAACTATGGCTACACCTTC	TRBV27	TRBJ1-2	.	.
CASSMEGSTYDYTF	TGTGCCAGTAGTATGGAGGGATCCACCTATGACTACACCTTC	TRBV19	TRBJ1-2	.	.
CASSPRQGGTEAFF	TGTGCCAGCAGCCCCAGGCAGGGAGGCACTGAAGCTTTCTTT	TRBV9	TRBJ1-1	once	.
CASSLDVYDLTGNTIYF	TGTGCCAGCAGCTTAGACGTATACGACTTGACTGGAAACACCATATATTTT	TRBV11-2	TRBJ1-3	.	.
CASSLAGAYEQYF	TGTGCCAGCAGTCTAGCGGGAGCCTACGAGCAGTACTTC	TRBV6-6	TRBJ2-7	once	TRBD2
CASRRPGTDTQYF	TGTGCCAGCAGAAGACCTGGCACAGATACGCAGTATTTT	TRBV28	TRBJ2-3	.	.
CASSFDRDRDWNEQFF	TGTGCCAGCAGCTTTGACCGGGACAGGGATTGGAATGAGCAGTTCTTC	TRBV13	TRBJ2-1	.	TRBD1
CARGTENSPLHF	TGTGCCAGAGGGACAGAAAATTCACCCCTCCACTTT	TRBV30	TRBJ1-6	.	TRBD1
CASSPRQGENTEAFF	TGTGCCAGCTCACCCCGACAGGGGGAGAACACTGAAGCTTTCTTT	TRBV18	TRBJ1-1	.	TRBD1
CAIAGRGEQYF	TGTGCCATCGCGGGGAGGGGCGAGCAGTACTTC	TRBV6-1	TRBJ2-7	.	TRBD2
CASSLTAEQFF	TGTGCCAGCTCCCTAACAGCTGAGCAGTTCTTC	TRBV18	TRBJ2-1	once	.
CASRGEGSTDTQYF	TGCGCCAGCAGAGGTGAAGGGAGCACAGATACGCAGTATTTT	TRBV5-1	TRBJ2-3	.	.